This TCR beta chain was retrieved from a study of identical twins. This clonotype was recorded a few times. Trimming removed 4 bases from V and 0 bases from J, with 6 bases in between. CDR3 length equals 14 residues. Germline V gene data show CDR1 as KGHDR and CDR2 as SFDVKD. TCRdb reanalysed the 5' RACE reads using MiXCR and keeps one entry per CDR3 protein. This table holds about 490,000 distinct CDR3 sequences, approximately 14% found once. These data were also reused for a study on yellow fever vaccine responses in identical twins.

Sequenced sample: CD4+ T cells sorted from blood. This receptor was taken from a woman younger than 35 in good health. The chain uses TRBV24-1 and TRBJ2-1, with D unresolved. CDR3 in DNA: TGTGCCACCAGTGACCCCCCCTCCTACAATGAGCAGTTCTTC. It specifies CATSDPPSYNEQFF.